This note documents a single T cell receptor (beta chain) sequence. This entry is derived from a study of T-cell memory formation after mild COVID-19. Trimming stripped 3 bases from V and 4 bases from J, with 13 bases between. The V gene's germline CDR1 is MNHEY and CDR2 SMNVEV (reference sequence). This CDR3 region has 16 residues. In TCRdb, the 5' RACE reads were re-called with MiXCR into one record per CDR3 protein. Of 210,000 or so distinct CDR3 sequences listed, about 10% were seen once; the top ten hold around 3.3%. The genes are TRBV27 and TRBJ1-6; D gene ambiguous. Sequencing was carried out using PBMCs or a T cell subset sorted from them (not recorded which). The TCR originated in a man aged 18 to 29 who had mild COVID-19 (a few samples of this study predate the infection). Cell type and time point are not known. The CDR3 sequence is CASSFWETLYNSPLHF. The CDR3 DNA follows: TGTGCCAGCAGTTTTTGGGAGACCTTATATAATTCACCCCTCCACTTT.